The clone carrying this T cell receptor beta chain has a single count. Its antigen is as yet unknown. This sample is drawn from a study of T cell responses to AZD1222 COVID-19 vaccine. Deletions cut 6 bases from V and 10 bases from J, with 15 bases between. The CDR3 contains 12 residues. CDR1 and CDR2 from the germline V gene are LGHDT and YNNKEL (reference sequence). Broader study findings: Spike-specific TCR breadth rose after two AZD1222 doses, and depth rose as well. Possibly, clonal diversity was underestimated; donors were largely white British and included more females. Close to half of spike-specific TCRs reportedly recognize unmutated variant regions. Along spike, vaccine-associated CD4 TCRs were found throughout, with dominance at 160-218 and 743-854.

Measured with immunoSEQ multiplex PCR; TCRdb has only the in-frame clones, and not every one. Among tens of thousands of clones listed, under 90% were seen once. The chain links TRBV3-1 (or the pseudogene TRBV3-2) to TRBJ1-1; D not certain. The sequence was obtained from an adult in good health. Source: peripheral blood, taken on day 0 of AZD1222 vaccination. The CDR3 region has the DNA TGTGCCAGCAGTCAATCCGACACCGCAGCTTTCTTT. Translated, it gives CASSQSDTAAFF.